This T cell receptor beta chain is drawn from a study of identical twins (dated by TCRdb to the mid-2010s). Concerning the study at large: TCR alpha and beta repertoires from monozygotic twins, unrelated adults of various ages and cord blood were deep-sequenced to test whether fetal clonotypes persist. Replicate twin experiments were performed at different times using different library preparation protocols to rule out contamination.

CDR1 and CDR2, per the germline V gene, are SGHRS and YFSETQ. The CDR3 goes from the cysteine to the phenylalanine over 14 residues. Of the read, only the CDR3 DNA is kept; its 42 bases are in frame from base 1. The protocol used for the library was 5' RACE. Sequenced on an Illumina HiSeq 2000. Template switching added a universal primer binding site, and the final cDNA carried a unique molecular identifier that allowed TCR cDNA molecules to be counted accurately. Specific primers in the conserved constant-segment region were used to synthesize first-strand cDNA for TCR alpha and beta chains. To control for contamination, every cDNA library carried two barcodes: a SMART-Mk sample barcode plus Illumina barcodes. TruSeq adapter sequences and Illumina sample barcodes were added in two successive PCR steps. TCR alpha and beta cDNA libraries were sequenced on the Illumina HiSeq platform with custom primers. In the original analysis: MiGEC was used to process raw reads and extract unique molecular identifiers, and MiXCR was used to find CDR3 positions. Recombination models were inferred per individual with the repgenHMM and IGoR tools using an EM algorithm. Shared clonotypes were analyzed with the tcR package in R, and sharing was normalized by the product of cloneset sizes. Out-of-frame nonproductive sequences were analyzed to study raw recombination free of thymic and clonal selection effects. TCRdb redid the processing of the public reads, applying fastp at Q25 and MiXCR, and retained in-frame beta chains. Rows matching on CDR3 protein sequence are summarized as one entry with the most common DNA and genes. The V and J calls and clone size come from TCRdb's table, not from the authors' own analysis. This sample lists 1.5 million to 2 million distinct CDR3 sequences; roughly 35% were detected once. The ten top clones hold around 0.25% of the sample.

On the study overall, not on this receptor specifically: Out-of-frame TCR alpha sequences shared between twins showed an excess of low generation-probability sequences compared with coincidental sharing between unrelated individuals. Because the same donors could not be followed over many years, the conclusions relied on cross-sectional statistical analysis. Abundant cord blood beta clonotypes carried fewer insertions; young adult naive repertoires showed a weaker similar trend, while memory repertoires showed none. Zero-insertion analyses could be partly confounded by invariant T cells such as MAIT and iNKT, though diverse VJ usage argued against such confounding for most clonotypes. Out-of-frame TCR alpha sharing in monozygotic twins was systematically underestimated by recombination models, whereas sharing between unrelated individuals was in agreement with the recombination models. In beta out-of-frame sequences, excess twin sharing was weaker, because having fewer shared sequences lowered the signal-to-noise ratio.

This clonotype was observed a handful of times. Which antigen it targets is not known. Base quality data are lacking; no much larger clone is found one base away. Only healthy Caucasian donors were included. The sequence derives from a newborn girl in good health. Rearrangement joined TRBV5-1 to TRBJ2-7; the D gene is perhaps TRBD2, on 6 matching bases. Near its end, the DNA agrees better with TRBJ2-5, so the J call may be wrong. Specimen: cord blood. The encoded CDR3 is CASIFGRARETQYF. The DNA reads as follows: TGCGCCAGCATCTTCGGGAGAGCGCGGGAGACCCAGTACTTC.